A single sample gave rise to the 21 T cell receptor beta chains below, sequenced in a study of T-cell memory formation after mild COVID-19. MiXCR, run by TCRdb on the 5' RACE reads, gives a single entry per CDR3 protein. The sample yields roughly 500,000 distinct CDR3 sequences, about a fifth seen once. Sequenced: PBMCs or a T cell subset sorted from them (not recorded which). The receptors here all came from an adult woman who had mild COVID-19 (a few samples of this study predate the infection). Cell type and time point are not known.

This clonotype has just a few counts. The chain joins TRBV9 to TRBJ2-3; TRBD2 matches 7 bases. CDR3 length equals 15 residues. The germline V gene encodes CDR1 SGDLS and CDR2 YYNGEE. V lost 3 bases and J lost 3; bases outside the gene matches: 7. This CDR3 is CASSAGGAVTDTQYF. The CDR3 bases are TGTGCCAGCAGCGCGGGAGGCGCCGTAACAGATACGCAGTATTTT.

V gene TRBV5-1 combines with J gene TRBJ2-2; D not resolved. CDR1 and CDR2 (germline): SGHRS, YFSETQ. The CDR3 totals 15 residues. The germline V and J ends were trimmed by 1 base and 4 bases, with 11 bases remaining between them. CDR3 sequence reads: CASSLSARRTGELFF. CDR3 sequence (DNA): TGCGCCAGCAGCTTGTCAGCGAGACGCACCGGGGAGCTGTTTTTT. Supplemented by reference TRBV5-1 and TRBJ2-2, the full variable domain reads KAGVTQTPRYLIKTRGQQVTLSCSPISGHRSVSWYQQTPGQGLQFLFEYFSETQRNKGNFPGRFSGRQFSNSRSEMNVSTLELGDSALYLCASSLSARRTGELFFGEGSRLTVL.

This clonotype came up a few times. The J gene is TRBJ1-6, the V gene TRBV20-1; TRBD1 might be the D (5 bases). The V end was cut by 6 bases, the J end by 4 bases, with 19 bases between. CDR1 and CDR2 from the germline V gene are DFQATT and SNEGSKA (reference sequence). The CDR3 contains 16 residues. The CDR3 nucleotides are TGCAGTGCCGGAGGACCGAGGGGCTGGTATAATTCACCCCTCCACTTT. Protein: CSAGGPRGWYNSPLHF.

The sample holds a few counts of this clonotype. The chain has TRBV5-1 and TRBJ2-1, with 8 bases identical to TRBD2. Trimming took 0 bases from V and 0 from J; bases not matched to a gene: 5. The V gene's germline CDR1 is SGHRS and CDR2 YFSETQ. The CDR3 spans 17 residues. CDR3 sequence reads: CASSLGLAGSSYNEQFF. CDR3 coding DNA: TGCGCCAGCAGCTTGGGATTAGCGGGGAGCTCCTACAATGAGCAGTTCTTC.

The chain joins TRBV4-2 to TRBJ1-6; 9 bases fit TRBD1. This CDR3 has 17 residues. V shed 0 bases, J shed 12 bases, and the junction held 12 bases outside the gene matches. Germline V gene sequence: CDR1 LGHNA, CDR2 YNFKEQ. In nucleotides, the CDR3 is TGTGCCAGCAGCCAAGAACCTTCCCGGGACAGGGTCATACCCCTCCACTTT. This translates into CASSQEPSRDRVIPLHF.

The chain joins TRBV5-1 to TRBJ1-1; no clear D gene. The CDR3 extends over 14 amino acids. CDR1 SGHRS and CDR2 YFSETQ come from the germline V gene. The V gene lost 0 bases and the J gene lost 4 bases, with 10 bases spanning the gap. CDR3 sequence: CASSLGIRSTEAFF. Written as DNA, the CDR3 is TGCGCCAGCAGCTTGGGTATCAGGAGCACTGAAGCTTTCTTT.

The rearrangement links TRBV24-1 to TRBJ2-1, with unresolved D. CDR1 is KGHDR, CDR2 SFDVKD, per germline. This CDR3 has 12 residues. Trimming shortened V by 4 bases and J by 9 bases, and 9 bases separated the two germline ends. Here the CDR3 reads CATSERPSEQFF. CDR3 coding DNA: TGTGCCACCAGTGAGCGGCCGTCTGAGCAGTTCTTC.

The CDR3 here is CATSDSHRSGGREKLFF. CDR3 sequence (DNA): TGTGCCACCAGTGATTCCCACAGGTCGGGTGGTCGAGAAAAACTGTTTTTT. The rearrangement links TRBV24-1 to TRBJ1-4; possible D gene TRBD1, 5 bases. Trimming cost V 2 bases and J 8 bases, with 20 bases left between them. Per germline, CDR1 KGHDR and CDR2 SFDVKD. The CDR3 covers 17 residues.

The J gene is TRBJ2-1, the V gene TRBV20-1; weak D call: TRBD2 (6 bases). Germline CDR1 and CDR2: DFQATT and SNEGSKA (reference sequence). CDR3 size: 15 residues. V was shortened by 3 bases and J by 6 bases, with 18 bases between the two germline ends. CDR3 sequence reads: CSARFGGGVANEQFF. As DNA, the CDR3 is TGCAGTGCTAGGTTCGGGGGTGGGGTTGCCAATGAGCAGTTCTTC.

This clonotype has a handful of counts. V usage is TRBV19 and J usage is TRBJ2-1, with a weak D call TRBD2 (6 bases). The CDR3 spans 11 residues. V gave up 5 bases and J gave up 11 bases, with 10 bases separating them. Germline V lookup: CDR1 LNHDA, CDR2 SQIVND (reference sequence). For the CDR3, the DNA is TGTGCCAGTAGTGCGGGACCTCAGCAGTTCTTC. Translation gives CASSAGPQQFF.

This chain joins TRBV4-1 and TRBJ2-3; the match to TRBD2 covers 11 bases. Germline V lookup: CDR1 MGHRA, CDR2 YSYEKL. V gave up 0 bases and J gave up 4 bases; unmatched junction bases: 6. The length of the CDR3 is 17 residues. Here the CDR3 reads CASSQEPLAGGADTQYF. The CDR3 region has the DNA TGCGCCAGCAGCCAAGAACCCCTAGCGGGGGGCGCAGATACGCAGTATTTT.

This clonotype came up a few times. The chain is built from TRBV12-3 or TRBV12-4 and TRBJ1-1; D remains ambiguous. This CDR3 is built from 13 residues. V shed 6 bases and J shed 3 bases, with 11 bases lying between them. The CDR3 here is CASRGSGYTEAFF. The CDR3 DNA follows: TGTGCCAGCAGAGGGTCGGGGTACACTGAAGCTTTCTTT.

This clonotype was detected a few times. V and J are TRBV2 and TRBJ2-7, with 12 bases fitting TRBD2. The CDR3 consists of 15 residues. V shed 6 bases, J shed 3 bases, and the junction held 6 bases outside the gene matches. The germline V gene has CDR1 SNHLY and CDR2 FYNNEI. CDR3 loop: CASRDETSGSYEQYF. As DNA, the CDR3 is TGTGCCAGCAGAGACGAGACTAGCGGGAGCTACGAGCAGTACTTC.

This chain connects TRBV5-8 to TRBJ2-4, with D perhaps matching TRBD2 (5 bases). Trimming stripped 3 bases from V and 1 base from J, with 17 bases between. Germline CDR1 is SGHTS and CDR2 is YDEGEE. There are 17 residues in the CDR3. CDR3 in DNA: TGTGCCAGCAGCTCGGCCCGGGCTCCGGGGGCCAAAAACATTCAGTACTTC. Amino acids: CASSSARAPGAKNIQYF.

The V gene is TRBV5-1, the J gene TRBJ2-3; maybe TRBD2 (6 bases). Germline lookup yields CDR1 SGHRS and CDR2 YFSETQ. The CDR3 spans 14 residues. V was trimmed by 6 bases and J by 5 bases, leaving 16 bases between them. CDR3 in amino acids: CASTLGGARDTQYF. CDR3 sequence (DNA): TGCGCCAGCACCTTAGGAGGGGCGAGAGATACGCAGTATTTT.

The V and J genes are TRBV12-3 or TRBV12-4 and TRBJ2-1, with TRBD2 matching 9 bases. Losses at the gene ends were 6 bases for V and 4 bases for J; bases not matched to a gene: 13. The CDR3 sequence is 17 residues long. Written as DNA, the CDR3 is TGTGCCAGCAGCCCTGTTGAGCGGGAGGTGTCGTACAATGAGCAGTTCTTC. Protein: CASSPVEREVSYNEQFF.

The CDR3 DNA is TGTGCCAGCAGCTACGGACAGGAGTTGAGTGGCTACACCTTC. Its translation is CASSYGQELSGYTF. The chain links TRBV5-5 to TRBJ1-2; 7 bases match TRBD1. CDR3 length equals 14 residues. Germline V lookup: CDR1 SGHKS, CDR2 YYEKEE (reference sequence). Trimming cost V 3 bases and J 7 bases; bases outside gene matches: 9.

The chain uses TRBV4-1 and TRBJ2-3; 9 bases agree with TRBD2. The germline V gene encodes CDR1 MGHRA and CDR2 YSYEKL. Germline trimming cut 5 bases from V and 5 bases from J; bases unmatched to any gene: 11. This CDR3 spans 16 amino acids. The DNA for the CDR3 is TGCGCCAGCAGCACCATTGCGGGGGGGACGAGAGATACGCAGTATTTT. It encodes CASSTIAGGTRDTQYF.

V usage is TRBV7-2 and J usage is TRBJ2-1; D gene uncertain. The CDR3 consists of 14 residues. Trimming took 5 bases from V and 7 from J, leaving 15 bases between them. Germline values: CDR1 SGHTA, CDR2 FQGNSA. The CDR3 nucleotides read TGTGCCAGCAGCCTAAGGCGGTTGGGGAATGAGCAGTTCTTC. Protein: CASSLRRLGNEQFF. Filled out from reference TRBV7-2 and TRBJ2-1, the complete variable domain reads GAGVSQSPSNKVTEKGKDVELRCDPISGHTALYWYRQSLGQGLEFLIYFQGNSAPDKSGLPSDRFSAERTGGSVSTLTIQRTQQEDSAVYLCASSLRRLGNEQFFGPGTRLTVL.

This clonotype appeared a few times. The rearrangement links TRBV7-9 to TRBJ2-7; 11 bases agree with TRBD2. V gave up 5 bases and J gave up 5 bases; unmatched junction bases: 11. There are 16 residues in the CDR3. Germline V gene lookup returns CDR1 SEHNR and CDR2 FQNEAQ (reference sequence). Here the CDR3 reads CASSQNVTSGNDEQYF. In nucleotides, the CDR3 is TGTGCCAGCAGCCAAAACGTGACTAGCGGGAACGACGAGCAGTACTTC.

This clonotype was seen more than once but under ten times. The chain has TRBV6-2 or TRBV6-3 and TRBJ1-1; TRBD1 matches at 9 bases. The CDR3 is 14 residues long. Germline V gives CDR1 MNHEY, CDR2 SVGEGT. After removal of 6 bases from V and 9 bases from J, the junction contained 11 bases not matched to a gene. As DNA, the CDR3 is TGTGCCAGCAGCTTCGACAGGGGGAGGACCAAAGCTTTCTTT. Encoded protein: CASSFDRGRTKAFF.